What follows are 20 T cell receptor beta chains derived from one specimen sequenced in a study of shared clonotypes between healthy human individuals. Clones were sequenced by immunoSEQ multiplex PCR, and TCRdb holds only the in-frame ones, with some missing. The sample has some 2.1 million clones; about 94% are singletons. Only CD45RO-negative cells positively selected for CCR7 counted as naive CD8 cells, so terminally differentiated effector memory CD45RA+ cells were excluded. The sample taken for sequencing was naive CD8+ T cells from PBMCs. These receptors were taken from a young man in good health. Some clones in this sample may be carry-over from other donors' samples.

The chain employs TRBV6-1 and TRBJ1-1, with a weak D call TRBD1 (6 bases). Trimming took 2 bases from V and 3 from J, leaving 10 bases between them. The CDR3 runs 14 residues. The V gene's germline CDR1 is MNHNS and CDR2 SASEGT. The CDR3: CASSELTGYTEAFF. In DNA form, the CDR3 reads TGTGCCAGCAGTGAATTAACAGGGTACACTGAAGCTTTCTTT.

This chain uses TRBV19 with TRBJ2-7; D gene unclear. The V and J ends lost 1 base and 3 bases respectively, with 7 bases between them. CDR3 length equals 13 residues. The V gene's germline CDR1 is LNHDA and CDR2 SQIVND (reference sequence). The CDR3 coding sequence is TGTGCCAGTAGTATAGGGGCCCGCTACGAGCAGTACTTC. Translation: CASSIGARYEQYF.

Note on this clone: Other DNA sequences from this sample encode an identical CDR3 as well. The rearrangement joins TRBV29-1 to TRBJ2-7; D is undetermined. The CDR3 contains 13 residues. Trimming pared 0 bases from V and 4 bases from J, leaving 10 bases between. Per the germline V gene, CDR1 is SQVTM and CDR2 is ANQGSEA. The DNA of the CDR3 is TGCAGCGTTGAAGAGGGCGTGCCTTACGAGCAGTACTTC. Translating gives CSVEEGVPYEQYF.

The chain joins TRBV27 to TRBJ2-3, with 10 bases lining up with TRBD2. This CDR3 is 16 amino acids long. CDR1 and CDR2 from the germline V gene are MNHEY and SMNVEV (reference sequence). With V trimmed by 8 bases and J by 5 bases, 13 bases remained unmatched. CDR3 loop: CASGDSPSGSLDTQYF. The CDR3 DNA follows: TGTGCCAGCGGAGACTCCCCTAGCGGGAGTCTAGATACGCAGTATTTT.

In regard to this clone: In the same sample, other DNA sequences code for this CDR3. The genes are TRBV19 and TRBJ2-7, with a possible D match to TRBD1 (6 bases). This CDR3 region has 14 residues. In germline, CDR1 is LNHDA, CDR2 SQIVND (reference sequence). The V end was cut by 3 bases, the J end by 5 bases, with 14 bases between. CDR3 sequence reads: CASSIGGGGHEQYF. In nucleotides, the CDR3 is TGTGCCAGTAGTATTGGTGGGGGCGGCCACGAGCAGTACTTC.

The chain has TRBV2 and TRBJ2-7; 8 bases fit TRBD1. Trimming cost V 6 bases and J 2 bases; bases outside gene matches: 15. Germline V gene data show CDR1 as SNHLY and CDR2 as FYNNEI. The CDR3 consists of 17 residues. CDR3 amino acids: CASSVEEGTGFTYEQYF. CDR3 coding DNA: TGTGCCAGCAGCGTCGAAGAAGGGACAGGCTTTACCTACGAGCAGTACTTC.

This sequence joins TRBV7-9 and TRBJ2-3; 8 nucleotides align to TRBD2. Germline CDR1 SEHNR, CDR2 FQNEAQ (reference sequence). This CDR3 has 16 residues. V lost 5 bases, J lost 0 bases, and 7 bases stayed unmatched. The CDR3 DNA reads as TGTGCCAGCAGCCCCGGACTAGCAGATAGCACAGATACGCAGTATTTT. Its protein is CASSPGLADSTDTQYF.

This clone was observed once. This chain links TRBV28 with TRBJ1-4; TRBD1 is a possible D gene (5 bases). The V end lost 5 bases, the J end lost 3 bases, and 13 bases lay between the germline ends. Germline CDR1 MDHEN, CDR2 SYDVKM. This CDR3 comprises 15 residues. CDR3 bases: TGTGCCAGCAGTCCCTCAGGGAGACCTAATGAAAAACTGTTTTTT. This gives the protein CASSPSGRPNEKLFF.

This chain uses TRBV4-3 with TRBJ2-5; D unresolved. There are 15 residues in the CDR3. Trimming pared 2 bases from V and 2 bases from J, leaving 12 bases between. Germline-derived CDR1 and CDR2 are LGHNA and YSLEER. CDR3 protein: CASSQLAETQETQYF. CDR3 bases: TGCGCCAGCAGCCAATTGGCAGAAACACAAGAGACCCAGTACTTC.

The V gene is TRBV28, the J gene TRBJ2-1; 8 bases align to TRBD1. This CDR3 is 14 amino acids long. Germline CDR1 MDHEN, CDR2 SYDVKM. The V segment lost 6 bases and the J segment 4 bases; nucleotides outside the gene matches: 5. The chain's CDR3 is CASSPGTGYNEQFF. The CDR3 region has the DNA TGTGCCAGCAGCCCGGGGACAGGATACAATGAGCAGTTCTTC.

This clone was seen once. V and J are TRBV4-3 and TRBJ1-5; D unresolved. Trimming removed 1 base from V and 3 bases from J, with 7 bases in between. The germline CDR1 and CDR2 sequences are LGHNA and YSLEER. CDR3 size: 14 residues. CDR3 sequence reads: CASSQAGYNQPQHF. The CDR3 nucleotides read TGCGCCAGCAGCCAAGCGGGCTACAATCAGCCCCAGCATTTT.

In DNA form, the CDR3 reads TGCAGCGTTGAGGGACGTAGCACCGGGGAGCTGTTTTTT. Protein sequence: CSVEGRSTGELFF. The chain links TRBV29-1 to TRBJ2-2; D may be TRBD1 or TRBD2 (5 bases each). Germline assignment: CDR1 SQVTM and CDR2 ANQGSEA. The ends were cut back, 3 bases at V and 4 bases at J, with 9 bases in the middle. This CDR3 has 13 residues.

The V and J genes are TRBV9 and TRBJ1-5, with D perhaps matching TRBD1 (5 bases). V lost 0 bases and J 4 bases, leaving 17 bases between the germline ends. This CDR3 region has 17 residues. CDR1 SGDLS and CDR2 YYNGEE come from the germline V gene. The CDR3 DNA is TGTGCCAGCAGCGTAGGACCGGGCGGGGCAGTAAATCAGCCCCAGCATTTT. Translated: CASSVGPGGAVNQPQHF.

A word on this clone: The same CDR3 also results from other DNA sequences found in this sample. This rearrangement joins TRBV5-1 to TRBJ1-1; TRBD1 is a possible D gene (5 bases). This CDR3 is 13 amino acids long. The V end lost 2 bases, the J end lost 2 bases, and 7 bases lay between the germline ends. Looked up from germline, CDR1 is SGHRS and CDR2 is YFSETQ. CDR3 coding DNA: TGCGCCAGCAGCTTCGGGGGTAACACTGAAGCTTTCTTT. This codes for CASSFGGNTEAFF.

The rearrangement links TRBV2 to TRBJ2-7; D ambiguous. The CDR3 runs 11 residues. The V and J ends lost 8 bases and 7 bases respectively, with 12 bases between them. Germline V CDR1 and CDR2: SNHLY, FYNNEI. The CDR3 DNA is TGTGCCAGCGTGACATTTCGGGAGCAGTACTTC. Translating it yields CASVTFREQYF. The full variable domain, with the rest looked up from reference TRBV2 and TRBJ2-7, is EPEVTQTPSHQVTQMGQEVILRCVPISNHLYFYWYRQILGQKVEFLVSFYNNEISEKSEIFDDQFSVERPDGSNFTLKIRSTKLEDSAMYFCASVTFREQYFGPGTRLTVT.

This chain joins TRBV27 and TRBJ2-3; 7 nucleotides align to TRBD2. The CDR3 is made up of 16 amino acids. V lost 1 base to trimming and J lost 2 bases; unmatched junction nucleotides: 6. Germline V gene lookup returns CDR1 MNHEY and CDR2 SMNVEV (reference sequence). The CDR3 here is CASSLFGGVDTDTQYF. In DNA form, the CDR3 reads TGTGCCAGCAGTTTATTTGGGGGGGTAGACACAGATACGCAGTATTTT.

V gene TRBV27 combines with J gene TRBJ2-7; 8 nucleotides agree with TRBD2. The J segment lost 1 base and the V segment lost 10 bases, leaving 15 bases of the junction unmatched. From germline, CDR1 is MNHEY and CDR2 SMNVEV (reference sequence). The CDR3 is 16 residues long. The CDR3 sequence is CATLSLGSGTSYEQYF. The CDR3 region has the DNA TGTGCCACCCTGAGTCTAGGTAGCGGGACTTCCTACGAGCAGTACTTC.

V and J are TRBV29-1 and TRBJ1-5; D remains unclear. The CDR3 is 14 residues long. V lost 4 bases, J lost 0 bases, and 10 bases lay in between. Germline V gives CDR1 SQVTM, CDR2 ANQGSEA. CDR3 DNA: TGCAGCGTTGGGGCAGAGTATAGCAATCAGCCCCAGCATTTT. Amino acid sequence: CSVGAEYSNQPQHF.

V usage is TRBV4-3 and J usage is TRBJ2-1; 12 bases are a match to TRBD2. With 5 bases clipped from V and 4 bases from J, the junction kept 3 bases outside the gene matches. Germline V gene lookup returns CDR1 LGHNA and CDR2 YSLEER. This CDR3 has 15 residues. CDR3 amino acids: CASSEGLAGYNEQFF. As DNA, the CDR3 is TGCGCCAGCAGCGAGGGACTAGCGGGTTACAATGAGCAGTTCTTC.

The rearrangement joins TRBV7-6 to TRBJ1-2, with unresolved D. This CDR3 is built from 13 residues. V gave up 5 bases and J gave up 3 bases, with 10 bases separating them. Per the germline V gene, CDR1 is SGHVS and CDR2 is FNYEAQ. The CDR3, as DNA: TGTGCCAGCAGCCCGCCCGGGGACTATGGCTACACCTTC. This gives the protein CASSPPGDYGYTF.